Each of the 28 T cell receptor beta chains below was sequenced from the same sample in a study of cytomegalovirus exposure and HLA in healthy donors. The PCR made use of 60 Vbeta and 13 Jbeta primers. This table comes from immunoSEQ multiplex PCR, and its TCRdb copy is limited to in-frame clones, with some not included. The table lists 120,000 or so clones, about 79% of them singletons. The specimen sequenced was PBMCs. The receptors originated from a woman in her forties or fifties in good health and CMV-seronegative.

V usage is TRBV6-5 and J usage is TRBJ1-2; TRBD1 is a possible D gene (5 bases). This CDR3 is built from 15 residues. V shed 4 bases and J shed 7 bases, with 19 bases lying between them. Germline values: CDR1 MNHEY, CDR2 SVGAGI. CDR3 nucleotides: TGTGCCAGCAGTTTCCCGGGACTAACAAGGATTGGCTACACCTTC. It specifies CASSFPGLTRIGYTF.

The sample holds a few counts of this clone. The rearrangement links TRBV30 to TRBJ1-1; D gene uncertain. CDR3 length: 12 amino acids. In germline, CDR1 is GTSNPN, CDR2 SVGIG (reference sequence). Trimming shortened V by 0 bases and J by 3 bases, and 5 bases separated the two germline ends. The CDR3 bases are TGTGCCTGGAGTGTACGGGACACTGAAGCTTTCTTT. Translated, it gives CAWSVRDTEAFF.

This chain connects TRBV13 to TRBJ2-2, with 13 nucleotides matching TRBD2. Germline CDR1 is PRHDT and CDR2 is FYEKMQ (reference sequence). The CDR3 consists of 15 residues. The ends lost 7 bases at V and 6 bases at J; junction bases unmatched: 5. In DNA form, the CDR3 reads TGTGCCAGCACCGACGGACTAGCGGGAGCCGGGGAGCTGTTTTTT. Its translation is CASTDGLAGAGELFF. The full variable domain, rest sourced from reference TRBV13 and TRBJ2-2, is AAGVIQSPRHLIKEKRETATLKCYPIPRHDTVYWYQQGPGQDPQFLISFYEKMQSDKGSIPDRFSAQQFSDYHSELNMSSLELGDSALYFCASTDGLAGAGELFFGEGSRLTVL.

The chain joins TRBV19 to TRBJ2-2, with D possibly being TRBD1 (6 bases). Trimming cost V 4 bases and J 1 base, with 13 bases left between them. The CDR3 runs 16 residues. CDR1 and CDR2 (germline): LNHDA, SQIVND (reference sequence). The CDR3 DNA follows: TGTGCCAGTAGTACAAGAGGGACAAGGAACACCGGGGAGCTGTTTTTT. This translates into CASSTRGTRNTGELFF.

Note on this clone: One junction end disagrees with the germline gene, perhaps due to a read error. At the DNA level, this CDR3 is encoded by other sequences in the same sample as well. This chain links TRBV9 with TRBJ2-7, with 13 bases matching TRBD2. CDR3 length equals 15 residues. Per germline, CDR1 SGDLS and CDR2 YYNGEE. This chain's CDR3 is CASSDGLAGEGEQYF. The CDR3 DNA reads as TGTGCCAGCAGCGACGGACTAGCGGGAGAAGGCGAGCAGTATTTC.

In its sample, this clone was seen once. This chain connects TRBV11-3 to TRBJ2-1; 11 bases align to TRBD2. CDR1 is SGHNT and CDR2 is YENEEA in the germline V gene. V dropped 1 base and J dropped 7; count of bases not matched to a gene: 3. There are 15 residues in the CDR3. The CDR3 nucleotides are TGTGCCAGCAGCTTAGGGCTAGCGGGAGGTAATGAGCAGTTCTTC. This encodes CASSLGLAGGNEQFF. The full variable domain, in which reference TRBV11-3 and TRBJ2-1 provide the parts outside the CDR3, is EAGVVQSPRYKIIEKKQPVAFWCNPISGHNTLYWYLQNLGQGPELLIRYENEEAVDDSQLPKDRFSAERLKGVDSTLKIQPAELGDSAVYLCASSLGLAGGNEQFFGPGTRLTVL.

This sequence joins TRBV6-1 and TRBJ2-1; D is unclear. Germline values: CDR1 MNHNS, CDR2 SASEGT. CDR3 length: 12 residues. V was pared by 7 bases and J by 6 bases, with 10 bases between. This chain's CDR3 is CASTASFNEQFF. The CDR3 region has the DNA TGTGCCAGCACTGCGAGCTTCAATGAGCAGTTCTTC.

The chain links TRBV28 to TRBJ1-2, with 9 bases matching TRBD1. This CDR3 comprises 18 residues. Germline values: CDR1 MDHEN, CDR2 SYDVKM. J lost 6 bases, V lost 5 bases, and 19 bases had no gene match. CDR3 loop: CASSRTGTGFGVVHGYTF. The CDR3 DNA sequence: TGTGCCAGCAGTCGAACCGGGACAGGGTTTGGCGTGGTTCATGGCTACACCTTC.

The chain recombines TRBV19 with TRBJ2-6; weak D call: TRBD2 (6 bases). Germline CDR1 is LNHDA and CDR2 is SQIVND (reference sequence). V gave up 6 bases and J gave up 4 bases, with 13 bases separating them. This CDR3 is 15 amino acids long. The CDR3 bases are TGTGCCAGTAGCCCTGGCGGGGTCGGGGCCAACGTCCTGACTTTC. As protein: CASSPGGVGANVLTF.

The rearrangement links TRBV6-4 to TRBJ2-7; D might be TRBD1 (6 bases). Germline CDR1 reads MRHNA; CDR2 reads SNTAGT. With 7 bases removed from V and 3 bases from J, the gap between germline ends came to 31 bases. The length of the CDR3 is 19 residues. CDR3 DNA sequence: TGTGCCAGCAACCGAACCGGACAGCCAGGACCTACAAACGTCTACGAGCAGTACTTC. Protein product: CASNRTGQPGPTNVYEQYF.

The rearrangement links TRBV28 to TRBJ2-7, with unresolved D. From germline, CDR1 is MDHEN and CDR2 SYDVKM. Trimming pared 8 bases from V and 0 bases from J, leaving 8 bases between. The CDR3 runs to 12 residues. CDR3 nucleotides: TGTGCCAGCCAAGTGAGCTCCTACGAGCAGTACTTC. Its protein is CASQVSSYEQYF. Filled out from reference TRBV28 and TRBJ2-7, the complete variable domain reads DVKVTQSSRYLVKRTGEKVFLECVQDMDHENMFWYRQDPGLGLRLIYFSYDVKMKEKGDIPEGYSVSREKKERFSLILESASTNQTSMYLCASQVSSYEQYFGPGTRLTVT.

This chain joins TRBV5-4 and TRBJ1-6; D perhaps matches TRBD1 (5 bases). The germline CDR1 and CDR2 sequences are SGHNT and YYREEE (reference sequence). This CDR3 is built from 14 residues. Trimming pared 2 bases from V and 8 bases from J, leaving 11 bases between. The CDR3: CASSFGGIYSPLHF. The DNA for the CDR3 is TGTGCCAGCAGCTTCGGGGGAATCTATTCACCCCTCCACTTT.

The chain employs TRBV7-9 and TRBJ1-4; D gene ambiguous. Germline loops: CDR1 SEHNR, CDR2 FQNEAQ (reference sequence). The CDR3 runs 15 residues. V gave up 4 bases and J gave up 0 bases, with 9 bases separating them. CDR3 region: CASSSPRTTNEKLFF. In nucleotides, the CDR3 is TGTGCCAGCAGCTCCCCTAGAACAACTAATGAAAAACTGTTTTTT.

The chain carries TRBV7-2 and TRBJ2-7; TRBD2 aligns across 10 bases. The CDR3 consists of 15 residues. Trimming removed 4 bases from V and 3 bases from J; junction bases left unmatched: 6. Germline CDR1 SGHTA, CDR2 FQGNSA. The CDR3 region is CASSSGTSEVYEQYF. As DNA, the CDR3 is TGTGCCAGCAGCTCCGGGACTAGCGAAGTCTACGAGCAGTACTTC.

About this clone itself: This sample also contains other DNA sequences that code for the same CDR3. CDR3 in DNA: TGTGCCAGCAGCGCCCAACAGGGGATCGGGAACACTGAAGCTTTCTTT. It encodes CASSAQQGIGNTEAFF. The V and J genes are TRBV7-2 and TRBJ1-1; 7 bases map to TRBD1. The CDR3 extends over 16 amino acids. V lost 5 bases and J lost 1; bases outside the gene matches: 10. From germline, CDR1 is SGHTA and CDR2 FQGNSA.

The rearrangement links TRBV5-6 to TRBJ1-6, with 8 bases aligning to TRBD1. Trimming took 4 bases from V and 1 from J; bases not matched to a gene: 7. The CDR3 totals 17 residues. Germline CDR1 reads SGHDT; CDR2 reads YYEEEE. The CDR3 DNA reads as TGTGCCAGCAGCCCGCGAGGACAGGGATCCTATAATTCACCCCTCCACTTT. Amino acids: CASSPRGQGSYNSPLHF.

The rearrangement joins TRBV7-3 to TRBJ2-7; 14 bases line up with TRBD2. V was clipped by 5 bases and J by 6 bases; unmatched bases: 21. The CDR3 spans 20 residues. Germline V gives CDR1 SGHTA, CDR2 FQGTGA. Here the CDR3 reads CASSPDLTSGRALPPGEQYF. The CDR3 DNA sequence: TGTGCCAGCAGCCCAGACCTGACTAGCGGGAGGGCCCTACCCCCCGGCGAGCAGTACTTC.

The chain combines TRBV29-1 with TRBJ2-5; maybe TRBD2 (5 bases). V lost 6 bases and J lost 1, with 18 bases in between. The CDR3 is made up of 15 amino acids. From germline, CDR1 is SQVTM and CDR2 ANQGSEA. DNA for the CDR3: TGCAGCGTCCAAACGGGGTCGGGGTCCCAAGAGACCCAGTACTTC. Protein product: CSVQTGSGSQETQYF.

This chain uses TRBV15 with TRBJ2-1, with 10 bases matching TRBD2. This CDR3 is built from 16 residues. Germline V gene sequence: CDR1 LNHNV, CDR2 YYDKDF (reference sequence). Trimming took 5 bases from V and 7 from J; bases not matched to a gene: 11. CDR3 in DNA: TGTGCCACCAGCGGGTTCGAGCGGGAGGGGAAGAATGAGCAGTTCTTC. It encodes CATSGFEREGKNEQFF.

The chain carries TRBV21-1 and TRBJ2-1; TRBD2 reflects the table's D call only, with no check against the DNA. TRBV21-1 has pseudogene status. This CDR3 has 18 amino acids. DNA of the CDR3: TGTGCCAGCAGCAAAGGGCTAGCGGGAGGGCGTTTCTACAATGAGCAGTTCTTC. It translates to CASSKGLAGGRFYNEQFF.

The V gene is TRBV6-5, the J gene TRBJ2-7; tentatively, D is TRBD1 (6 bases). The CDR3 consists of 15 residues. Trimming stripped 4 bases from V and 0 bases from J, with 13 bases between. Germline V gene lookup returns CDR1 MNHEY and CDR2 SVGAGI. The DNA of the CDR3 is TGTGCCAGCAGTTCTGACAGGATCGACTCCTACGAGCAGTACTTC. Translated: CASSSDRIDSYEQYF.

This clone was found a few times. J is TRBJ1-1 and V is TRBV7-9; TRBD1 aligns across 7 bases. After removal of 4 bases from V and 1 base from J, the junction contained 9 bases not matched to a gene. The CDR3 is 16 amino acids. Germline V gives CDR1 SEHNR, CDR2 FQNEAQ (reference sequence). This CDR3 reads CASSSPYRTGNTEAFF. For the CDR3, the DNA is TGTGCCAGCAGCTCACCCTATCGGACAGGGAACACTGAAGCTTTCTTT.

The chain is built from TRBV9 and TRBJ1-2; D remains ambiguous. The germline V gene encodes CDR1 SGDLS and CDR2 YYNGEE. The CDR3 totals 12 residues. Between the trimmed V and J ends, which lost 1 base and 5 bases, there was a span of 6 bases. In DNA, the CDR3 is TGTGCCAGCAGCGTACCAGGATATGGCTACACCTTC. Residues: CASSVPGYGYTF.

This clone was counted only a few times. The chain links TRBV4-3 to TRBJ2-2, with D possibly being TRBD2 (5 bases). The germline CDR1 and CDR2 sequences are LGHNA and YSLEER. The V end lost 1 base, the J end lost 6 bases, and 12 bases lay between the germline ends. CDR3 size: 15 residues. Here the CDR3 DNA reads TGCGCCAGCAGCCAAGGAGGTAGCGCGGCCGGGGAGCTGTTTTTT. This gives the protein CASSQGGSAAGELFF.

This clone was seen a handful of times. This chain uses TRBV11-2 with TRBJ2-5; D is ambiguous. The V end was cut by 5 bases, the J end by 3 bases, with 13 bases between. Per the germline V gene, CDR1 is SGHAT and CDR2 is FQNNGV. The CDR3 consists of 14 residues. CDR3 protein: CASSPHISEETQYF. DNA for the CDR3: TGTGCCAGCAGCCCCCACATAAGTGAAGAGACCCAGTACTTC.

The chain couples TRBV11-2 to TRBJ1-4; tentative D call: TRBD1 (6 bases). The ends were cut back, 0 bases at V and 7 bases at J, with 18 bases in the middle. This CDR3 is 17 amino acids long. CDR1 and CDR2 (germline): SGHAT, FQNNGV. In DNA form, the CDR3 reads TGTGCCAGCAGCTTAGATCGGTATGGGGGCGCGGTTGAAAAACTGTTTTTT. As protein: CASSLDRYGGAVEKLFF.

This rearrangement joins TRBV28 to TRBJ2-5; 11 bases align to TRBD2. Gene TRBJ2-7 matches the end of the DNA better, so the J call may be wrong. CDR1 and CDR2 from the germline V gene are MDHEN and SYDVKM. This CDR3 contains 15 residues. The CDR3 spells CASSSLLAGGYEQYF. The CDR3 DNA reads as TGTGCCAGCAGTTCACTCCTAGCGGGGGGTTACGAGCAGTACTTC.

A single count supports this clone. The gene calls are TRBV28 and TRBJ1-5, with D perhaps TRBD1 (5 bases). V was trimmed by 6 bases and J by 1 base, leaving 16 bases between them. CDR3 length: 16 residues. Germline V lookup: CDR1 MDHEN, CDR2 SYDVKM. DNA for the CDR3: TGTGCCAGCAGGACACCGGGACTCTTAAGCAATCAGCCCCAGCATTTT. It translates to CASRTPGLLSNQPQHF.